This T cell receptor beta chain was sequenced during a study of monozygotic twins with inflammatory bowel disease. No DNA is given; TCRdb re-called the 5' RACE reads and lists each CDR3 protein once. The sample data list some 200,000 distinct CDR3 sequences. Material for sequencing was blood. This sequence was found in a human donor with ulcerative colitis or Crohn's disease, or a healthy co-twin of an affected twin (not recorded which).

The CDR3 is CASSRQGMGVDTQYF. The V call is TRBV19, the J call TRBJ2-3; TCRdb names TRBD1, which stays unverified in the absence of DNA. The CDR3 sequence is 15 residues long. Germline lookup yields CDR1 LNHDA and CDR2 SQIVND (reference sequence).